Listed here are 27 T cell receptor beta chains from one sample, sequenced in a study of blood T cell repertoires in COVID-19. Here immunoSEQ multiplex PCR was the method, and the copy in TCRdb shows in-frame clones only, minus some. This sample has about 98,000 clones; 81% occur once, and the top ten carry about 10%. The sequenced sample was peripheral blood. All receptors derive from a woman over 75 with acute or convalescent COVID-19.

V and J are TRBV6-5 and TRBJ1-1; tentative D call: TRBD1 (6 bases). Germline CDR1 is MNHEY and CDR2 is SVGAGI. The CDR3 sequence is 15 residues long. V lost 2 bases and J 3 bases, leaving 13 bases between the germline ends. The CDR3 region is CASSYQGREDTEAFF. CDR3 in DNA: TGTGCCAGCAGTTACCAGGGGAGGGAGGACACTGAAGCTTTCTTT.

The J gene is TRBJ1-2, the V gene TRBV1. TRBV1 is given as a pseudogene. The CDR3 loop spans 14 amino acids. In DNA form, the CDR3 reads TGCACCAGCAGGAGGCCAGCCTCCAACTATGGCTACACCTTC. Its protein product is CTSRRPASNYGYTF.

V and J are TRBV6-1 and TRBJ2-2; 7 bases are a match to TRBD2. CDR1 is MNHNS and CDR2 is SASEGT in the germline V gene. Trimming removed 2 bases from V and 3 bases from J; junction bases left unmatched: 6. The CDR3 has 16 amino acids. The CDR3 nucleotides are TGTGCCAGCAGTGAATTTTTTGGGGGGGACACCGGGGAGCTGTTTTTT. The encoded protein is CASSEFFGGDTGELFF.

CDR3 DNA: TGTGCCAGCAGTAGGGACACTCGTTCTGCGGACGTC. It yields the protein CASSRDTRSADV. The J gene is TRBJ2-7, the V gene TRBV6-2 or TRBV6-3; D might be TRBD1 (6 bases). The CDR3 is made up of 12 amino acids. Germline V gene lookup returns CDR1 MNHEY and CDR2 SVGEGT.

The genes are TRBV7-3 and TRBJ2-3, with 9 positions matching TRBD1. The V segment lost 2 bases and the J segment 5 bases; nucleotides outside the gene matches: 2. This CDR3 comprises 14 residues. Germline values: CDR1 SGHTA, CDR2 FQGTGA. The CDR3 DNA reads TGTGCCAGCAGCTTAGGGACAGGGCGAGATACGCAGTATTTT. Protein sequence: CASSLGTGRDTQYF.

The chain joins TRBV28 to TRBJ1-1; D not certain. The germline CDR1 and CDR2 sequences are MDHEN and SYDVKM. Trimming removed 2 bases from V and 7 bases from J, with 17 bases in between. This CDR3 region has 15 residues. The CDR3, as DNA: TGTGCCAGCAGTTTAGAAGGACTGCGTGGCGTTGAAGCTTTCTTT. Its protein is CASSLEGLRGVEAFF.

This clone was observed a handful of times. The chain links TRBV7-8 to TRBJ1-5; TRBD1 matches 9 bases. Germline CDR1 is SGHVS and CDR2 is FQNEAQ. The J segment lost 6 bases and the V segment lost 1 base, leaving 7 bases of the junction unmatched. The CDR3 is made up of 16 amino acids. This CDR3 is CASSLEQGAFGQPQHF. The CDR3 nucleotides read TGTGCCAGCAGCTTAGAACAGGGGGCATTTGGTCAGCCCCAGCATTTT.

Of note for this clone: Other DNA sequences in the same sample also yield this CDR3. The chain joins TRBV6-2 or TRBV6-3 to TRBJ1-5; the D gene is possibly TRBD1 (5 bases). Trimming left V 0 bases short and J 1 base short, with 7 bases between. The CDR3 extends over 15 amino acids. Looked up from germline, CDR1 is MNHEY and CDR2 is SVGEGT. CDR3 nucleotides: TGTGCCAGCAGTTACTCGCGGGGGAGCAATCAGCCCCAGCATTTT. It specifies CASSYSRGSNQPQHF.

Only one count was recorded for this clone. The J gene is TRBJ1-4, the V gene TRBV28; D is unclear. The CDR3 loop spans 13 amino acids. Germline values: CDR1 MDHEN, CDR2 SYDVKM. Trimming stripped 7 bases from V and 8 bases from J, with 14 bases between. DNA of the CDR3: TGTGCCAGCACCTCCGGCGGTTGGGAAAAACTGTTTTTT. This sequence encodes CASTSGGWEKLFF.

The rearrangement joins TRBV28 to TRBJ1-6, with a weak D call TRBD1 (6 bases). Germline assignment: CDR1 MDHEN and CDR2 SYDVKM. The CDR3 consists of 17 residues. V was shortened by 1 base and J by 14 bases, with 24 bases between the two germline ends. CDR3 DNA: TGTGCCAGCAGTTTATCGGGCAGGGGTATATCGGAATTTGCCCTCCACTTT. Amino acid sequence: CASSLSGRGISEFALHF.

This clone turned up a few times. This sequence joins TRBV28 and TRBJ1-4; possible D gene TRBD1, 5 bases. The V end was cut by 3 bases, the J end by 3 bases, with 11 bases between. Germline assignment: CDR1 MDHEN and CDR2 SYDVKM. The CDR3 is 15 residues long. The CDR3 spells CASSFRQGSNEKLFF. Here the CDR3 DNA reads TGTGCCAGCAGTTTCCGGCAGGGCTCTAATGAAAAACTGTTTTTT.

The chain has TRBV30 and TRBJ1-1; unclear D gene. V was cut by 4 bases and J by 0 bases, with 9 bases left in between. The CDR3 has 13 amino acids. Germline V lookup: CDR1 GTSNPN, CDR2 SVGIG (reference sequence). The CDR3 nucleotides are TGTGCCTGGACCCTACTGGTGAACACTGAAGCTTTCTTT. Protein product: CAWTLLVNTEAFF.

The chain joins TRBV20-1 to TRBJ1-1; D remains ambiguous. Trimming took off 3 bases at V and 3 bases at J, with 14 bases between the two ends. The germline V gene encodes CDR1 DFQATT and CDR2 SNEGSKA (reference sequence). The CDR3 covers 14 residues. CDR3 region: CSASDGQAYTEAFF. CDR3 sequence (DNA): TGCAGTGCTAGTGACGGTCAGGCTTACACTGAAGCTTTCTTT.

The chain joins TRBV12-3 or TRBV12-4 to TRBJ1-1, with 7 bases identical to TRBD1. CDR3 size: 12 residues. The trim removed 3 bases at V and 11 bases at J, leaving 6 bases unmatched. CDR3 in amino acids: CASSFEQGRAFF. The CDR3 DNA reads TGTGCCAGCAGTTTTGAACAGGGGAGGGCTTTCTTT.

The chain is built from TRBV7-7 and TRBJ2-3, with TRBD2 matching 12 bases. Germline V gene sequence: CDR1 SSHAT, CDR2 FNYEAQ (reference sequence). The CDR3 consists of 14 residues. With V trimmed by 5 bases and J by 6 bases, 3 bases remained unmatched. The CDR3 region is CASSPTSGGDTQYF. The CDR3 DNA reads TGTGCCAGCAGCCCGACTAGCGGGGGTGATACGCAGTATTTT.

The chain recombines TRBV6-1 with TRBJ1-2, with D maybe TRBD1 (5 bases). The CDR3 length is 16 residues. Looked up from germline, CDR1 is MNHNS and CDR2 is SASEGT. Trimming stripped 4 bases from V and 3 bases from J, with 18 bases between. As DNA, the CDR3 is TGTGCCAGCAGTGGGGCCGGGACTTTGAACTACTATGGCTACACCTTC. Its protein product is CASSGAGTLNYYGYTF.

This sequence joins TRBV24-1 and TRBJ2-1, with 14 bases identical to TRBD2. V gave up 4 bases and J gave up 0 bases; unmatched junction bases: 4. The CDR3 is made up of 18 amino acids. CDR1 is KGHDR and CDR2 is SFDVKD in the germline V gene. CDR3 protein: CATSDLGTSGGSYNEQFF. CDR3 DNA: TGTGCCACCAGTGACCTGGGGACTAGCGGGGGCTCCTACAATGAGCAGTTCTTC.

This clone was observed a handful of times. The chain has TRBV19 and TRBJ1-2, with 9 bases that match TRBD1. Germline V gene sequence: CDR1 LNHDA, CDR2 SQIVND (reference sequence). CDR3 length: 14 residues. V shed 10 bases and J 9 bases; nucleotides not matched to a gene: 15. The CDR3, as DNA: TGTGCCACGTCACTCCTCGGACAGGGGAGGCGCTACACCTTC. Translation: CATSLLGQGRRYTF.

CDR3 region: CASSPRGSGGYNEQFF. The CDR3 DNA reads as TGTGCCAGCAGCCCCAGGGGTAGCGGGGGCTACAATGAGCAGTTCTTC. This chain uses TRBV11-2 with TRBJ2-1, with TRBD2 matching 9 bases. The CDR3 is 16 amino acids. Germline CDR1 and CDR2: SGHAT and FQNNGV. The V segment lost 5 bases and the J segment 3 bases; nucleotides outside the gene matches: 8.

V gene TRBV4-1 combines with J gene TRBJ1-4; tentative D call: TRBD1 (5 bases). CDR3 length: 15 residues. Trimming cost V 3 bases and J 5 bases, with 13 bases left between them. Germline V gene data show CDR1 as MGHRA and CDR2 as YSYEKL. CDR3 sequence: CASSQATGGNEKLFF. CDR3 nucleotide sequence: TGCGCCAGCAGCCAGGCAACCGGGGGGAATGAAAAACTGTTTTTT.

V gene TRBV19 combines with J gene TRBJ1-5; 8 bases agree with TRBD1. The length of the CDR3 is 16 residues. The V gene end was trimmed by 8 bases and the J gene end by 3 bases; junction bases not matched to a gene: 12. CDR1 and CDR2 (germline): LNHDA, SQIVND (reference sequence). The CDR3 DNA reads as TGTGCCAGTTCAGGAGGCGGGACAGGCTACAATCAGCCCCAGCATTTT. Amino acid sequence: CASSGGGTGYNQPQHF.

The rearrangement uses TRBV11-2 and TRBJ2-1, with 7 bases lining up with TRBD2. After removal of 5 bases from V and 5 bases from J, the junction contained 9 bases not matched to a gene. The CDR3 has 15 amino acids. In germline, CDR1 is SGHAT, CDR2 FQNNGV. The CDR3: CASSMTWLADNEQFF. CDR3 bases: TGTGCCAGCAGCATGACTTGGCTAGCGGACAATGAGCAGTTCTTC.

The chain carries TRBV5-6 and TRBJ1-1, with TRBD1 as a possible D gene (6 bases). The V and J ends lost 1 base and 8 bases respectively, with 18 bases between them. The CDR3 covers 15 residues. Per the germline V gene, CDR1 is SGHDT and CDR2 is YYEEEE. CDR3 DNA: TGTGCCAGCAGCTTGTTGGGACACGGACTCGGGGAAGCTTTCTTT. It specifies CASSLLGHGLGEAFF. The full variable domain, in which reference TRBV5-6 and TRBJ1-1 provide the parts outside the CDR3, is DAGVTQSPTHLIKTRGQQVTLRCSPKSGHDTVSWYQQALGQGPQFIFQYYEEEERQRGNFPDRFSGHQFPNYSSELNVNALLLGDSALYLCASSLLGHGLGEAFFGQGTRLTVV.

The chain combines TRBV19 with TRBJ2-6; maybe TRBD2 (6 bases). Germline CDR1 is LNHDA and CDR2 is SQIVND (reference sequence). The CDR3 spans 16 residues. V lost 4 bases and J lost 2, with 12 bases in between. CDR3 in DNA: TGTGCCAGTAGTACTCGGGGGAGTACTGGGGCCAACGTCCTGACTTTC. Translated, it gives CASSTRGSTGANVLTF.

CDR3 region: CASRRTGGTQNTGELFF. The CDR3 DNA reads TGTGCCAGCAGGCGGACAGGGGGTACCCAGAACACCGGGGAGCTGTTTTTT. The rearrangement joins TRBV11-2 to TRBJ2-2, with TRBD1 matching 10 bases. CDR3 length: 17 residues. V lost 6 bases, J lost 1 base, and 8 bases stayed unmatched. CDR1 is SGHAT and CDR2 is FQNNGV in the germline V gene.

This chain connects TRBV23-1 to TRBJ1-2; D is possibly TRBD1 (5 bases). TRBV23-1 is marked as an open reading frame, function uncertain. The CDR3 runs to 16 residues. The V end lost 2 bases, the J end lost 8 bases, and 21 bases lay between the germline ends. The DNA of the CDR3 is TGCGCCAGCAGTCAACCGGGGACCGACGGTGGGAGGGGCTACACCTTC. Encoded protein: CASSQPGTDGGRGYTF.

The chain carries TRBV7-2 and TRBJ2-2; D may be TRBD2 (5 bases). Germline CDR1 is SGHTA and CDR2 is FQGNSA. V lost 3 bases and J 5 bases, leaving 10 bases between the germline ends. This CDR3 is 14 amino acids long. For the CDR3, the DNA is TGTGCCAGCAGCTTGGGGAGAAAGACCGGGGAGCTGTTTTTT. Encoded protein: CASSLGRKTGELFF.